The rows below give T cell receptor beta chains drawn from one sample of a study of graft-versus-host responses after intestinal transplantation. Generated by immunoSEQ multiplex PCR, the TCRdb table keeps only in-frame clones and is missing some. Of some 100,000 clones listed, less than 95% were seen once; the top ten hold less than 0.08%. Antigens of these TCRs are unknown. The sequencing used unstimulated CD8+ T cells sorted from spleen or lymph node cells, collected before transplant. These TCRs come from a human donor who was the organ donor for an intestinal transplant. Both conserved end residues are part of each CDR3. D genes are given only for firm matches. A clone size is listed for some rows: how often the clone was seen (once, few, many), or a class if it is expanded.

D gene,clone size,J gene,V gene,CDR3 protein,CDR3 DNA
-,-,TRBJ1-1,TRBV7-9,CASSRPRRGTEAFF,TGTGCCAGCAGCCGGCCTCGTCGGGGCACTGAAGCTTTCTTT
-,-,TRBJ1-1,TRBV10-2,CASSAGSGGNTEAFF,TGCGCCAGCAGTGCCGGGTCCGGTGGGAACACTGAAGCTTTCTTT
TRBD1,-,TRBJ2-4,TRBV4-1,CASSLLRGTAKNIQYF,TGCGCCAGCAGCCTCCTCAGGGGGACAGCCAAAAACATTCAGTACTTC
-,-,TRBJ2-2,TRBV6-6,CASSLEGADTGELFF,TGTGCCAGCAGTTTGGAGGGGGCTGACACCGGGGAGCTGTTTTTT
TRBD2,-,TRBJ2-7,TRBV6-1,CATVEGTMDF,TGTGCCACCGTGGAGGGGACTATGGACTTC
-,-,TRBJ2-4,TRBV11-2,CASSLGRDINF,TGTGCCAGCAGCTTAGGCCGGGACATCAACTTC
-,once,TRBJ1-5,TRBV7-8,CASSPMTGGNQPQHF,TGTGCCAGCAGCCCCATGACGGGGGGCAATCAGCCCCAGCATTTT
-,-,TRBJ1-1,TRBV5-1,CASSSAETEAFF,TGCGCCAGCAGCTCCGCGGAGACTGAAGCTTTCTTT
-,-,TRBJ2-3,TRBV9,CASSVGAGTQYF,TGTGCCAGCAGCGTAGGAGCAGGTACGCAGTATTTT
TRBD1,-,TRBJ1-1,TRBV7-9,CASSRLGQGNTEAFF,TGTGCCAGCAGCCGCCTTGGACAGGGCAACACTGAAGCTTTCTTT
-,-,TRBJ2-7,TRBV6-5,CASSIDEGVYEQYF,TGTGCCAGCAGTATAGACGAGGGGGTCTACGAGCAGTACTTC
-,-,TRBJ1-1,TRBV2,CASSETRARAFF,TGTGCCAGCAGTGAAACCAGGGCTCGCGCTTTCTTT
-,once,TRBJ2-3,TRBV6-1,CASSDSPTDTQYF,TGTGCCAGCAGCGACTCCCCCACAGATACGCAGTATTTT
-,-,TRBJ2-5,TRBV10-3,CAISDTDRTLETQYF,TGTGCCATCAGTGACACAGACAGGACTCTGGAGACCCAGTACTTC
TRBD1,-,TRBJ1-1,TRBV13,CASSLGQVEEAFF,TGTGCCAGCAGCTTGGGACAGGTCGAGGAAGCTTTCTTT
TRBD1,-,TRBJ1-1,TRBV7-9,CASSGRTKDRGNTEAFF,TGTGCCAGCAGCGGCCGAACCAAAGACAGGGGGAACACTGAAGCTTTCTTT
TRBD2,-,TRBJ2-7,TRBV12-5,CASGHQRGISYEQYF,TGTGCTAGTGGCCATCAGCGGGGGATCTCCTACGAGCAGTACTTC
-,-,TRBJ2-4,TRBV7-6,CASSLPGSYIQYF,TGTGCCAGCAGCTTACCAGGTTCATACATTCAGTACTTC
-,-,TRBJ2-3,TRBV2,CASRTSPTDTQYF,TGTGCCAGCAGGACTTCCCCAACAGATACGCAGTATTTT
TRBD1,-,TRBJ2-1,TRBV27,CASRSGTAYNEQFF,TGTGCCAGCAGATCCGGGACAGCATACAATGAGCAGTTCTTC
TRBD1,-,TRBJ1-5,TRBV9,CASSVGGGAQPQHF,TGTGCCAGCAGCGTAGGAGGGGGCGCGCAGCCCCAGCATTTT
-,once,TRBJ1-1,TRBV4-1,CASSQVETVNTEAFF,TGCGCCAGCAGCCAAGTGGAGACGGTGAACACTGAAGCTTTCTTT
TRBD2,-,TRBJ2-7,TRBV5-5,CASSLLPLAGGPFEQYF,TGTGCCAGCAGCCTCCTCCCCCTAGCGGGGGGGCCGTTCGAGCAGTACTTC
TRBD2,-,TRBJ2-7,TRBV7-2,CASSFRAGGPYEQYF,TGTGCCAGCAGCTTCCGAGCGGGGGGGCCCTACGAGCAGTACTTC
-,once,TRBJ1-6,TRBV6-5,CASSSGSYSPLHF,TGTGCCAGCAGCTCGGGGAGCTATTCACCCCTCCACTTT
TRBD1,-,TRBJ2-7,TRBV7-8,CASSLGGDSPADF,TGTGCCAGCAGCTTAGGAGGGGACAGCCCAGCGGACTTC
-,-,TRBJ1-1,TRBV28,CATLREVNTEAFF,TGTGCCACCCTAAGAGAAGTGAACACTGAAGCTTTCTTT
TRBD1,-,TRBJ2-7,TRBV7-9,CASSLTGYEQYF,TGTGCCAGCAGCTTGACAGGGTACGAGCAGTACTTC
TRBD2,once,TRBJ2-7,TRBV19,CASSILADNYEQYF,TGTGCCAGTAGTATTCTAGCGGATAACTACGAGCAGTACTTC
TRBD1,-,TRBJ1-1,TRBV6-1,CASSDKKDRIRVATEAFF,TGTGCCAGCAGTGACAAAAAGGACAGGATACGGGTCGCCACTGAAGCTTTCTTT
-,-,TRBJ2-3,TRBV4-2,CASSHTLRLPVTSTDTQYF,TGTGCCAGCAGCCATACCTTGAGGCTTCCGGTGACTAGCACAGATACGCAGTATTTT
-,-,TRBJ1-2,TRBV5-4,CASSQGWGSYSDYGYTF,TGTGCCAGCAGCCAAGGCTGGGGCAGCTACTCTGACTATGGCTACACCTTC